The 11 T cell receptor beta chains below were found in one sample sequenced in a study of Ad26.COV2.S vaccination and SARS-CoV-2 variants. Treatment in this sample: roughly 19 received Ad26.COV2.S at low or high dose, single or two shots; 5 received placebo; per-sample allocation not given. On day 63 after the first injection, vaccine and placebo recipients gave samples. Repertoires were generated with immunoSEQ multiplex PCR, while TCRdb's copy carries only in-frame clones and drops some. There are 200,000 to 250,000 clones in the sample; around 87% occur only once, and about 11% lies in the top ten. The material sequenced was peripheral blood, taken in a trial of Ad26.COV2.S vaccine versus placebo. The receptors originated from a person between 18 and 65 years old who received the Ad26.COV2.S COVID-19 vaccine or a placebo.

The rearrangement uses TRBV6-8 and TRBJ2-7; the match to TRBD2 covers 7 bases. V shed 11 bases and J 0 bases; nucleotides not matched to a gene: 19. CDR1 and CDR2 from the germline V gene are MNHGY and SAAAGT. The CDR3 is 17 residues long. The CDR3 reads CAHSVGDYPFSSYEQYF. CDR3 sequence (DNA): TGTGCCCACAGCGTAGGGGACTATCCTTTTTCCTCCTACGAGCAGTACTTC.

J is TRBJ2-1 and V is TRBV19, with a possible D match to TRBD2 (5 bases). Trimming took 7 bases from V and 5 from J, leaving 15 bases between them. Germline CDR1 is LNHDA and CDR2 is SQIVND (reference sequence). The CDR3 sequence is 14 residues long. The CDR3 loop is CASTPRVGNNEQFF. CDR3 DNA: TGTGCCAGTACCCCGAGGGTGGGGAACAATGAGCAGTTCTTC.

The genes are TRBV11-2 and TRBJ2-7; D is perhaps TRBD1 (5 bases). Germline V gene lookup returns CDR1 SGHAT and CDR2 FQNNGV. CDR3 length: 18 residues. The germline V and J ends were trimmed by 3 bases and 1 base, with 22 bases remaining between them. As DNA, the CDR3 is TGTGCCAGCAGCTTTGGGGCAGTACCCTACCGCAGGTCCTACGAGCAGTACTTC. Translated: CASSFGAVPYRRSYEQYF.

The chain joins TRBV5-1 to TRBJ2-2, with unresolved D. V was shortened by 7 bases and J by 3 bases, with 7 bases between the two germline ends. The germline CDR1 and CDR2 sequences are SGHRS and YFSETQ. CDR3 size: 12 residues. CDR3 sequence reads: CASPGDTGELFF. Here the CDR3 DNA reads TGCGCCAGCCCGGGTGACACCGGGGAGCTGTTTTTT.

The genes are TRBV19 and TRBJ2-1; 7 bases align to TRBD2. CDR3 length: 15 amino acids. The V and J ends lost 3 bases and 4 bases, in that order; junction bases with no gene match: 6. Looked up from germline, CDR1 is LNHDA and CDR2 is SQIVND (reference sequence). The CDR3 reads CASSIRASGYNEQFF. The CDR3 bases are TGTGCCAGTAGTATTAGGGCTAGCGGATACAATGAGCAGTTCTTC. The whole variable domain, remainder taken from reference TRBV19 and TRBJ2-1, is DGGITQSPKYLFRKEGQNVTLSCEQNLNHDAMYWYRQDPGQGLRLIYYSQIVNDFQKGDIAEGYSVSREKKESFPLTVTSAQKNPTAFYLCASSIRASGYNEQFFGPGTRLTVL.

The chain is built from TRBV2 and TRBJ2-2, with D hard to call. Germline CDR1 is SNHLY and CDR2 is FYNNEI. This CDR3 spans 15 amino acids. Between the trimmed V and J ends, which lost 3 bases and 0 bases, there was a span of 8 bases. The CDR3 here is CASSEALANTGELFF. The CDR3 DNA reads as TGTGCCAGCAGTGAGGCACTGGCGAACACCGGGGAGCTGTTTTTT.

The chain uses TRBV3-1 (or the pseudogene TRBV3-2) and TRBJ2-6; D is ambiguous. There are 14 residues in the CDR3. The ends were cut back, 4 bases at V and 2 bases at J, with 6 bases in the middle. The germline V gene has CDR1 LGHDT and CDR2 YNNKEL (reference sequence). Here the CDR3 DNA reads TGTGCCAGCAGCCCAGAAGCTGGGGCCAACGTCCTGACTTTC. It yields the protein CASSPEAGANVLTF.

This clone was seen more than once but under ten times. The gene calls are TRBV19 and TRBJ2-7; possibly TRBD2 for D (6 bases). The CDR3 covers 13 residues. Per the germline V gene, CDR1 is LNHDA and CDR2 is SQIVND (reference sequence). Trimming pared 6 bases from V and 3 bases from J, leaving 12 bases between. This CDR3 is CASSLGSFYEQYF. The CDR3 bases are TGTGCCAGTAGCCTCGGGAGTTTCTACGAGCAGTACTTC.

Points on this clone: One junction end does not reproduce the germline sequence, and a read error may be involved. This rearrangement joins TRBV7-2 to TRBJ2-5; D unclear. Per germline, CDR1 SGHTA and CDR2 FQGNSA. The CDR3 is 11 amino acids. The CDR3 loop reads CASSPSESQYF. In DNA, the CDR3 is TGTGCCAGCAGCCCCTCGGAGAGCCAGTACTTC. Combining the CDR3 with reference TRBV7-2 and TRBJ2-5 gives the whole variable domain GAGVSQSPSNKVTEKGKDVELRCDPISGHTALYWYRQSLGQGLEFLIYFQGNSAPDKSGLPSDRFSAERTGGSVSTLTIQRTQQEDSAVYLCASSPSESQYFGPGTRLLVL.

The genes are TRBV7-3 and TRBJ1-1; D call uncertain. The CDR3 spans 14 residues. CDR1 is SGHTA, CDR2 FQGTGA, per germline. Trimming removed 1 base at V and 11 bases at J, with 17 bases between. The CDR3 coding sequence is TGTGCCAGCAGCTTAATGTCCAAAGGGTCGAGGGCTTTCTTT. It specifies CASSLMSKGSRAFF.

The sample holds one count of this clone. The CDR3 sequence: CASSPPRGGSTYEQYF. CDR3 coding DNA: TGTGCCAGCAGCCCGCCACGCGGGGGGAGTACCTACGAGCAGTACTTC. The rearrangement uses TRBV5-4 and TRBJ2-7; 8 bases are shared with TRBD2. The germline gives CDR1 SGHNT, CDR2 YYREEE (reference sequence). The CDR3 is made up of 16 amino acids. V trimming: 4 bases; J trimming: 2 bases; junction bases outside the gene matches: 11. The full variable domain, rest sourced from reference TRBV5-4 and TRBJ2-7, is ETGVTQSPTHLIKTRGQQVTLRCSSQSGHNTVSWYQQALGQGPQFIFQYYREEENGRGNFPPRFSGLQFPNYSSELNVNALELDDSALYLCASSPPRGGSTYEQYFGPGTRLTVT.